This entry lists 21 T cell receptor beta chains sequenced from one sample in a study of chemoradiotherapy in HPV16-positive cancers. The protocol was immunoSEQ multiplex PCR, while the TCRdb copy is restricted to in-frame clones and leaves out a portion. This sample has approximately 9,000 clones, with 84% found just once. This material consisted of blood, taken from a patient who underwent chemoradiotherapy. The receptors shown here come from a human donor with HPV-associated anogenital cancer.

This chain connects TRBV5-1 to TRBJ1-2, with D uncertain. Germline CDR1 and CDR2: SGHRS and YFSETQ. V lost 4 bases and J lost 4, with 17 bases in between. The CDR3 spans 15 residues. CDR3: CASSPNGRPPYGYTF. The CDR3 region has the DNA TGCGCCAGCAGCCCCAATGGGCGCCCACCCTATGGCTACACCTTC. Complete variable domain (other parts from reference TRBV5-1 and TRBJ1-2): KAGVTQTPRYLIKTRGQQVTLSCSPISGHRSVSWYQQTPGQGLQFLFEYFSETQRNKGNFPGRFSGRQFSNSRSEMNVSTLELGDSALYLCASSPNGRPPYGYTFGSGTRLTVV.

This rearrangement joins TRBV5-4 to TRBJ2-7; D is ambiguous. From germline, CDR1 is SGHNT and CDR2 YYREEE (reference sequence). The V end lost 0 bases, the J end lost 0 bases, and 7 bases lay between the germline ends. The CDR3 totals 14 residues. CDR3 sequence: CASSLDENSYEQYF. As DNA, the CDR3 is TGTGCCAGCAGCTTGGACGAAAACTCCTACGAGCAGTACTTC.

This chain connects TRBV11-2 to TRBJ1-4; weak D call: TRBD1 (5 bases). Per the germline V gene, CDR1 is SGHAT and CDR2 is FQNNGV. Trimming shortened V by 5 bases and J by 0 bases, and 16 bases separated the two germline ends. The CDR3 contains 17 residues. In DNA, the CDR3 is TGTGCCAGCAGCCGCGTCCAGGGACTTACAACTAATGAAAAACTGTTTTTT. Its translation: CASSRVQGLTTNEKLFF. The whole variable domain, filled in from reference TRBV11-2 and TRBJ1-4, reads EAGVAQSPRYKIIEKRQSVAFWCNPISGHATLYWYQQILGQGPKLLIQFQNNGVVDDSQLPKDRFSAERLKGVDSTLKIQPAKLEDSAVYLCASSRVQGLTTNEKLFFGSGTQLSVL.

This chain uses TRBV7-9 with TRBJ2-1; no definite D call. Deletions cut 3 bases from V and 7 bases from J, with 13 bases between. CDR1 is SEHNR, CDR2 FQNEAQ, per germline (reference sequence). This CDR3 region has 14 residues. The CDR3 reads CASSLLAVTNEQFF. The CDR3 bases are TGTGCCAGCAGCTTGTTAGCCGTTACAAATGAGCAGTTCTTC. Looking up the rest from reference TRBV7-9 and TRBJ2-1 gives the full variable domain: DTGVSQNPRHKITKRGQNVTFRCDPISEHNRLYWYRQTLGQGPEFLTYFQNEAQLEKSRLLSDRFSAERPKGSFSTLEIQRTEQGDSAMYLCASSLLAVTNEQFFGPGTRLTVL.

The chain uses TRBV20-1 and TRBJ2-5; no firm D call. The CDR3 has 11 amino acids. Deletions cut 4 bases from V and 0 bases from J, with 3 bases between. Germline V CDR1 and CDR2: DFQATT, SNEGSKA (reference sequence). The CDR3 nucleotides are TGCAGTGCTAAAAACCAAGAGACCCAGTACTTC. Protein sequence: CSAKNQETQYF.

The table lists this clone with a count of one. This rearrangement joins TRBV5-1 to TRBJ2-4; the D call may be TRBD1 or TRBD2 (5 bases each). CDR3 size: 14 residues. Germline V gene data show CDR1 as SGHRS and CDR2 as YFSETQ. V gave up 3 bases and J gave up 0 bases, with 7 bases separating them. In DNA form, the CDR3 reads TGCGCCAGCAGCTGGGGGATAGCCAAAAACATTCAGTACTTC. Protein product: CASSWGIAKNIQYF.

The chain is built from TRBV13 and TRBJ2-5, with TRBD1 matching over 11 bases. The J call may be faulty, since TRBJ2-7 better matches the DNA end. The germline V gene has CDR1 PRHDT and CDR2 FYEKMQ (reference sequence). CDR3 length equals 14 residues. This CDR3 is CASSRGQGGPEQYF. CDR3 DNA sequence: TGTGCCAGCAGCCGGGGACAGGGGGGTCCCGAGCAGTACTTC.

The chain is built from TRBV11-2 and TRBJ2-4; 10 bases match TRBD1. V shed 5 bases and J 5 bases; nucleotides not matched to a gene: 6. Germline CDR1 and CDR2: SGHAT and FQNNGV. CDR3 size: 15 residues. The CDR3 sequence: CASSQTGTGENIQYF. Written as DNA, the CDR3 is TGTGCCAGCAGCCAAACCGGGACAGGGGAAAACATTCAGTACTTC.

The chain is built from TRBV19 and TRBJ1-6; TRBD1 might be the D (5 bases). Germline values: CDR1 LNHDA, CDR2 SQIVND (reference sequence). V was trimmed by 3 bases and J by 14 bases, leaving 14 bases between them. The length of the CDR3 is 13 residues. CDR3 sequence reads: CASSMVDTITLHF. CDR3 coding DNA: TGTGCCAGTAGTATGGTGGACACCATTACCCTCCACTTT.

The chain links TRBV5-6 to TRBJ1-2; D is unclear. The CDR3 spans 13 residues. V was clipped by 2 bases and J by 4 bases, with 9 bases between them. CDR1 and CDR2 from the germline V gene are SGHDT and YYEEEE. CDR3 sequence: CASSLGQLYGYTF. The CDR3 DNA reads TGTGCCAGCAGCTTAGGGCAGCTCTATGGCTACACCTTC.

This chain uses TRBV4-1 with TRBJ1-1; D remains unclear. Between the trimmed V and J ends, which lost 0 bases and 0 bases, there was a span of 8 bases. CDR1 and CDR2 from the germline V gene are MGHRA and YSYEKL. This CDR3 comprises 15 residues. In nucleotides, the CDR3 is TGCGCCAGCAGCCAAGAGGCGGGTGTGAACACTGAAGCTTTCTTT. Translating it yields CASSQEAGVNTEAFF.

This clone was seen just once. J is TRBJ2-3 and V is TRBV28; TRBD2 aligns across 12 bases. V shed 7 bases and J 0 bases; nucleotides not matched to a gene: 8. The CDR3 is 17 residues long. The V gene's germline CDR1 is MDHEN and CDR2 SYDVKM. The CDR3 spells CASMEASGGGSTDTQYF. The CDR3 nucleotides are TGTGCCAGCATGGAAGCTAGCGGGGGGGGAAGCACAGATACGCAGTATTTT.

This chain connects TRBV7-9 to TRBJ1-1; D possibly corresponds to TRBD1 (5 bases). The CDR3 extends over 15 amino acids. Germline CDR1 is SEHNR and CDR2 is FQNEAQ (reference sequence). Trimming pared 1 base from V and 2 bases from J, leaving 11 bases between. The CDR3 loop is CASSLVWGDNTEAFF. In nucleotides, the CDR3 is TGTGCCAGCAGCTTAGTCTGGGGGGACAACACTGAAGCTTTCTTT.

The chain links TRBV28 to TRBJ1-5; D unresolved. Germline lookup yields CDR1 MDHEN and CDR2 SYDVKM. CDR3 length equals 16 residues. The V end was cut by 7 bases, the J end by 0 bases, with 16 bases between. CDR3 protein: CASKLLLALSNQPQHF. The CDR3 region has the DNA TGTGCCAGCAAATTATTGTTGGCACTTAGCAATCAGCCCCAGCATTTT.

CDR3 protein: CASSLRDRGHNEQFF. The CDR3 region has the DNA TGTGCCAGCAGTCTCCGGGACAGGGGACACAATGAGCAGTTCTTC. V is TRBV27 and J is TRBJ2-1, with 10 bases aligning to TRBD1. Per the germline V gene, CDR1 is MNHEY and CDR2 is SMNVEV (reference sequence). J lost 5 bases, V lost 5 bases, and 6 bases had no gene match. The CDR3 runs 15 residues.

This chain links TRBV6-4 with TRBJ1-1; no firm D call. Between the trimmed V and J ends, which lost 4 bases and 3 bases, there was a span of 12 bases. The CDR3 contains 14 residues. The germline V gene encodes CDR1 MRHNA and CDR2 SNTAGT. CDR3 amino acids: CASSAAHWDTEAFF. CDR3 in DNA: TGTGCCAGCAGTGCGGCCCATTGGGACACTGAAGCTTTCTTT.

The V and J genes are TRBV6-1 and TRBJ1-4; a weak D match, TRBD1 (5 bases). Germline V lookup: CDR1 MNHNS, CDR2 SASEGT. This CDR3 is 19 amino acids long. The germline V and J ends were trimmed by 1 base and 1 base, with 19 bases remaining between them. The CDR3 region is CASSEVTRGRGGTNEKLFF. CDR3 DNA sequence: TGTGCCAGCAGTGAAGTTACTCGAGGGAGGGGAGGAACTAATGAAAAACTGTTTTTT.

This clone was seen a handful of times. The gene calls are TRBV7-9 and TRBJ1-1; TRBD1 is a possible D gene (5 bases). Germline loops: CDR1 SEHNR, CDR2 FQNEAQ (reference sequence). This CDR3 comprises 15 residues. The V gene lost 6 bases and the J gene lost 0 bases, with 14 bases spanning the gap. The CDR3 coding sequence is TGTGCCAGCAGATACCCGGGACCATTGAACACTGAAGCTTTCTTT. It encodes CASRYPGPLNTEAFF.

The J gene is TRBJ1-2, the V gene TRBV5-6; D is unresolved. Germline loops: CDR1 SGHDT, CDR2 YYEEEE. V was shortened by 0 bases and J by 8 bases, with 14 bases between the two germline ends. The CDR3 is made up of 14 amino acids. CDR3 sequence reads: CASSLAGSFRGYTF. The CDR3 bases are TGTGCCAGCAGCTTGGCCGGGAGTTTTAGGGGCTACACCTTC.

The V and J genes are TRBV7-2 and TRBJ1-1; D is undetermined. The germline V gene has CDR1 SGHTA and CDR2 FQGNSA. The CDR3 is made up of 14 amino acids. V lost 2 bases to trimming and J lost 3 bases, with 10 bases between them. Here the CDR3 reads CASSLSVRDTEAFF. The CDR3 nucleotides are TGTGCCAGCAGCTTATCAGTGCGGGACACTGAAGCTTTCTTT.

The chain carries TRBV27 and TRBJ2-3; the D is unclear. The CDR3 consists of 13 residues. Between the trimmed V and J ends, which lost 6 bases and 7 bases, there was a span of 14 bases. From germline, CDR1 is MNHEY and CDR2 SMNVEV (reference sequence). CDR3 sequence (DNA): TGTGCCAGCAGGGTTAGGGCCCCCTATACGCAGTATTTT. Protein sequence: CASRVRAPYTQYF.